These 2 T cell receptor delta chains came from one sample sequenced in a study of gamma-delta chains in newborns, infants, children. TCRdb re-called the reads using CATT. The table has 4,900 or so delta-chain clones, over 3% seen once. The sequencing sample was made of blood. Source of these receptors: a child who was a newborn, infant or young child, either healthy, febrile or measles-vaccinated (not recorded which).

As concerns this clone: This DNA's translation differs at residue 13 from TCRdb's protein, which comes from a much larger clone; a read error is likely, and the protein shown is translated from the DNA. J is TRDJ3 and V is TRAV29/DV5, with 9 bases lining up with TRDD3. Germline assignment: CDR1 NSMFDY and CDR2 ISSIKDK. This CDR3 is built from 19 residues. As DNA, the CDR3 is TGTGCAGCAAGTACTGGGGGACTTGAGAGCTCCTGGGGCACCCGACAGATGTTTTTC. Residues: CAASTGGLESSWGTRQMFF.

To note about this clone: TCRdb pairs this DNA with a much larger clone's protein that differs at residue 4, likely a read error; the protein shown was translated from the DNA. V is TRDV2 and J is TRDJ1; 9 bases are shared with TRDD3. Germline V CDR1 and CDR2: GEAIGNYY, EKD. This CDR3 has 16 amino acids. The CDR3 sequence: CACGTVLGEGTDKLIF. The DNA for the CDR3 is TGTGCCTGTGGCACCGTACTGGGGGAAGGCACCGATAAACTCATCTTT.